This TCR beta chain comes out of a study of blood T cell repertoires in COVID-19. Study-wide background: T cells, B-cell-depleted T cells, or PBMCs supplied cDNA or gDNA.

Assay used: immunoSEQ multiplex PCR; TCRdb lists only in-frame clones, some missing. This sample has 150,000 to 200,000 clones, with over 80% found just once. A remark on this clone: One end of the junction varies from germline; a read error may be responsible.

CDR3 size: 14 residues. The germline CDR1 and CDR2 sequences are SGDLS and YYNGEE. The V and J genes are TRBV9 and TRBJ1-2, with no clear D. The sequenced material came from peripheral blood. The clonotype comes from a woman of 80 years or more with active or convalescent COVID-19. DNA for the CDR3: TGTGCCAGCAGCCCCACCTACCCTAACTATGGCTTCACCTTC. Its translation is CASSPTYPNYGFTF.